This T cell receptor (beta chain) comes out of a study of vaccination and CD4 T cells after COVID-19. Study details: Typically, post-vaccine samples were obtained a median about 79 days after dose two, within a range of 14 to 241. Spike peptides, overlapping and drawn from SARS-CoV-2, HCoV-NL63, HCoV-OC43 and HCoV-229E, were used to stimulate cells. Control cultures, each given a CEFX pool, an HIV-1 Nef pool, or no peptide, were included.

This CDR3 region has 13 residues. The V and J ends lost 3 bases and 8 bases respectively, with 14 bases between them. Germline CDR1 and CDR2: SGDLS and YYNGEE. Treatment meaning: approximately nine-day PBMC culture with coronavirus spike peptide pools or control peptides (ViraFEST assay). Sequencing of the DNA from cultured CD4+ T cells was carried out with the Oncomine TCR Beta short-read assay. Genomic DNA was extracted from cultured CD4+ T cells. TCRdb itself ran the PCR reads through MiXCR, one entry per CDR3 protein. In the table there are about 12,000 distinct CDR3 sequences, around 64% of which are singletons. As for this clonotype: Its antigen is currently unknown.

This sequence was found in a human donor who had recovered from COVID-19. The V and J genes are TRBV9 and TRBJ1-2; D might be TRBD1 (5 bases). The sample was CD4+ T cells from blood, cultured in vitro. CDR3 loop: CASSGPGIGGYTF. The DNA of the CDR3 is TGTGCCAGCAGCGGTCCAGGGATCGGGGGCTACACCTTC.